Shown below are 24 T cell receptor beta chains from a single sample sequenced in a study of blood T cell repertoires in COVID-19. The table came from immunoSEQ multiplex PCR; TCRdb's copy has only in-frame clones and leaves some out. The sample has tens of thousands of clones, about 86% seen once. The specimen was peripheral blood. These receptors originate from a human donor in a cohort sampled during active COVID-19.

This clone was seen once. J is TRBJ2-5 and V is TRBV30; D is undetermined. The V gene lost 3 bases and the J gene lost 5 bases, with 16 bases spanning the gap. The germline CDR1 and CDR2 sequences are GTSNPN and SVGIG (reference sequence). This CDR3 comprises 14 residues. CDR3 DNA: TGTGCCTGGAGCCCCGGGTGGAGCCGGGAGACCCAGTACTTC. Its protein is CAWSPGWSRETQYF.

This clone was found a few times. The gene calls are TRBV25-1 and TRBJ2-7, with 13 bases that match TRBD2. CDR1 and CDR2 from the germline V gene are MGHDK and SYGVNS. With V trimmed by 4 bases and J by 0 bases, 6 bases remained unmatched. The CDR3 has 17 amino acids. The CDR3 DNA reads TGTGCCAGCAGTGGCCGACTAGCGGGAGGCTTCTCCTACGAGCAGTACTTC. Protein product: CASSGRLAGGFSYEQYF.

The rearrangement links TRBV7-8 to TRBJ1-1; possible D gene TRBD1, 6 bases. The CDR3 is 15 amino acids. Germline CDR1 and CDR2: SGHVS and FQNEAQ. V gave up 11 bases and J gave up 4 bases, with 23 bases separating them. This chain's CDR3 is CAAAVGGAGITEAFF. The CDR3 bases are TGTGCCGCCGCGGTTGGGGGGGCTGGGATCACTGAAGCTTTCTTT.

The chain is built from TRBV9 and TRBJ2-2; the D is unclear. Germline V gene data show CDR1 as SGDLS and CDR2 as YYNGEE. Trimming cost V 0 bases and J 4 bases, with 13 bases left between them. This CDR3 contains 16 residues. The CDR3 loop is CASSVGHNSGTGELFF. In DNA form, the CDR3 reads TGTGCCAGCAGCGTAGGCCATAACTCGGGCACCGGGGAGCTGTTTTTT.

In this sample, this clone turned up a few times. The V and J genes are TRBV5-8 and TRBJ2-2; D might be TRBD1 (6 bases). V was pared by 3 bases and J by 3 bases, with 12 bases between. The CDR3 runs 15 residues. Looked up from germline, CDR1 is SGHTS and CDR2 is YDEGEE. CDR3 DNA: TGTGCCAGCAGCTCTGACAGGAGATACACCGGGGAGCTGTTTTTT. It specifies CASSSDRRYTGELFF.

The chain joins TRBV12-5 to TRBJ2-7; 7 positions agree with TRBD2. Germline CDR1 LGHNT, CDR2 FRNRAP. This CDR3 is built from 16 residues. V lost 0 bases to trimming and J lost 5 bases; unmatched junction nucleotides: 10. The CDR3 reads CASGLVLAGRAHEQYF. The CDR3 DNA reads as TGTGCTAGTGGTTTGGTTTTAGCGGGCCGGGCCCACGAGCAGTACTTC.

The chain employs TRBV28 and TRBJ1-6; 9 bases fit TRBD1. Looked up from germline, CDR1 is MDHEN and CDR2 is SYDVKM. This CDR3 is built from 18 residues. The junction had 15 bases not matched to a gene; V was cut back by 8 bases and J by 4 bases. The CDR3 spells CASHKGTGQQDYNSPLHF. In DNA form, the CDR3 reads TGTGCCAGCCACAAAGGGACAGGGCAACAAGATTATAATTCACCCCTCCACTTT.

This clone was observed a few times. V is TRBV4-2 and J is TRBJ1-2; 8 positions match TRBD1. Germline CDR1 is LGHNA and CDR2 is YNFKEQ. Losses at the gene ends were 0 bases for V and 4 bases for J; bases not matched to a gene: 4. The CDR3 has 15 residues. The CDR3 here is CASSQDWDRSYGYTF. CDR3 DNA: TGTGCCAGCAGCCAAGATTGGGACAGGAGCTATGGCTACACCTTC.

This clone was seen just once. This chain connects TRBV12-5 to TRBJ1-1; D possibly corresponds to TRBD1 (6 bases). V was trimmed by 5 bases and J by 5 bases, leaving 18 bases between them. Looked up from germline, CDR1 is LGHNT and CDR2 is FRNRAP. The CDR3 totals 15 residues. The CDR3 is CASGDTLQGDTEAFF. CDR3 nucleotide sequence: TGTGCTAGTGGTGATACCCTACAGGGAGATACTGAAGCTTTCTTT.

This clone was seen just once. The genes are TRBV28 and TRBJ1-1; no reliable D call. Per germline, CDR1 MDHEN and CDR2 SYDVKM. V was pared by 1 base and J by 0 bases, with 9 bases between. CDR3 length: 15 residues. The CDR3: CASSLSVRLNTEAFF. The DNA for the CDR3 is TGTGCCAGCAGTTTATCGGTACGCCTGAACACTGAAGCTTTCTTT.

V gene TRBV6-1 combines with J gene TRBJ1-2; no firm D call. Germline V gene sequence: CDR1 MNHNS, CDR2 SASEGT. The CDR3 runs to 14 residues. V shed 1 base and J shed 4 bases, with 10 bases lying between them. CDR3 amino acids: CASSEEGSIYGYTF. The CDR3, as DNA: TGTGCCAGCAGTGAAGAAGGGAGTATCTATGGCTACACCTTC.

V usage is TRBV19 and J usage is TRBJ1-2; 10 bases line up with TRBD1. The CDR3 covers 15 residues. The germline V gene encodes CDR1 LNHDA and CDR2 SQIVND (reference sequence). Trimming at V came to 4 bases and at J to 8 bases, leaving 10 bases not matched to a gene. The CDR3 loop reads CASSTQGQGKMGYTF. In nucleotides, the CDR3 is TGTGCCAGTAGTACCCAGGGACAGGGGAAAATGGGCTACACCTTC.

The V and J genes are TRBV7-2 and TRBJ1-2; tentative D call: TRBD1 (6 bases). The V gene lost 3 bases and the J gene lost 7 bases, with 9 bases spanning the gap. CDR1 and CDR2 (germline): SGHTA, FQGNSA. CDR3 length: 12 residues. The CDR3 region has the DNA TGTGCCAGCAGCTTCAGGGGAAGTGGCTACACCTTC. Amino acid sequence: CASSFRGSGYTF. Full variable domain (outside the CDR3, taken from reference TRBV7-2 and TRBJ1-2): GAGVSQSPSNKVTEKGKDVELRCDPISGHTALYWYRQSLGQGLEFLIYFQGNSAPDKSGLPSDRFSAERTGGSVSTLTIQRTQQEDSAVYLCASSFRGSGYTFGSGTRLTVV.

The gene calls are TRBV6-2 or TRBV6-3 and TRBJ2-7; the D gene is possibly TRBD2 (6 bases). The length of the CDR3 is 13 residues. The V end lost 2 bases, the J end lost 3 bases, and 8 bases lay between the germline ends. Germline CDR1 is MNHEY and CDR2 is SVGEGT. This CDR3 reads CASSYPGGYEQYF. CDR3 coding DNA: TGTGCCAGCAGTTACCCCGGGGGCTACGAGCAGTACTTC.

The gene calls are TRBV7-9 and TRBJ2-3; the match to TRBD2 covers 8 bases. The ends lost 4 bases at V and 5 bases at J; junction bases unmatched: 11. The CDR3 runs to 16 residues. The germline V gene has CDR1 SEHNR and CDR2 FQNEAQ (reference sequence). This CDR3 reads CASSSPAGAGGDTQYF. The CDR3, as DNA: TGTGCCAGCAGCTCCCCAGCGGGGGCCGGGGGAGATACGCAGTATTTT.

The chain uses TRBV9 and TRBJ2-2, with D maybe TRBD2 (6 bases). This CDR3 region has 15 residues. V gave up 0 bases and J gave up 7 bases, with 13 bases separating them. Germline CDR1 and CDR2: SGDLS and YYNGEE. This chain's CDR3 is CASSVGGRRIGELFF. CDR3 bases: TGTGCCAGCAGCGTAGGGGGGAGGAGGATCGGGGAGCTGTTTTTT.

The chain carries TRBV25-1 and TRBJ1-2, with no clear D. Germline lookup yields CDR1 MGHDK and CDR2 SYGVNS. V gave up 4 bases and J gave up 5 bases, with 5 bases separating them. This CDR3 comprises 11 residues. CDR3 region: CASSGGYGYTF. CDR3 DNA sequence: TGTGCCAGCAGTGGAGGGTATGGCTACACCTTC.

This chain joins TRBV7-9 and TRBJ2-1; tentative D call: TRBD1 (6 bases). Germline-derived CDR1 and CDR2 are SEHNR and FQNEAQ (reference sequence). The germline V and J ends were trimmed by 5 bases and 4 bases, with 15 bases remaining between them. This CDR3 is built from 15 residues. CDR3 residues: CASSLKGVVYNEQFF. The CDR3 nucleotides are TGTGCCAGCAGCCTGAAGGGGGTAGTTTACAATGAGCAGTTCTTC.

The genes are TRBV24-1 and TRBJ1-2, with TRBD1 as a possible D gene (6 bases). The CDR3 runs to 15 residues. Germline lookup yields CDR1 KGHDR and CDR2 SFDVKD. Trimming left V 4 bases short and J 6 bases short, with 17 bases between. The CDR3 sequence: CATSDQNRVWDGYTF. The CDR3 DNA reads TGTGCCACCAGTGACCAAAACAGGGTCTGGGATGGCTACACCTTC.

V and J are TRBV12-3 or TRBV12-4 and TRBJ2-5; the D is unclear. The V gene lost 4 bases and the J gene lost 4 bases, with 10 bases spanning the gap. There are 13 residues in the CDR3. CDR3 coding DNA: TGTGCCAGCAGTTATAGCTGGCGAGAGACCCAGTACTTC. It codes for CASSYSWRETQYF.

This clone was seen a few times. The rearrangement links TRBV5-4 to TRBJ2-7; tentative D call: TRBD1 (5 bases). There are 14 residues in the CDR3. In germline, CDR1 is SGHNT, CDR2 YYREEE (reference sequence). V dropped 2 bases and J dropped 2 bases, with 11 bases sitting between them. The CDR3, as DNA: TGTGCCAGCAGCTTTGACAGTCGGGCCTACGAGCAGTACTTC. Its protein product is CASSFDSRAYEQYF.

This chain uses TRBV5-8 with TRBJ2-1; D remains unclear. In germline, CDR1 is SGHTS, CDR2 YDEGEE. V lost 0 bases, J lost 2 bases, and 9 bases lay in between. The CDR3 covers 15 residues. CDR3 sequence reads: CASSLGSRTYNEQFF. The CDR3 coding sequence is TGTGCCAGCAGCTTGGGTTCGCGGACCTACAATGAGCAGTTCTTC.

This clone occurred a few times. J is TRBJ2-7 and V is TRBV12-3 or TRBV12-4; 9 bases match TRBD1. Unmatched junction bases numbered 4, after V lost 4 bases and J lost 9 bases. The CDR3 has 12 residues. The CDR3 protein is CASSSGTGWQYF. As DNA, the CDR3 is TGTGCCAGCAGTTCGGGGACAGGGTGGCAGTACTTC.

The rearrangement joins TRBV7-2 to TRBJ2-1; TRBD2 matches at 11 bases. Germline V gives CDR1 SGHTA, CDR2 FQGNSA. The CDR3 is 19 residues long. After removal of 2 bases from V and 6 bases from J, the junction contained 15 bases not matched to a gene. In DNA, the CDR3 is TGTGCCAGCAGCTTACGGCTAGCGGGGGGAAGTGGCCCCTCCAATGAGCAGTTCTTC. Residues: CASSLRLAGGSGPSNEQFF.